These 19 T cell receptor beta chains came from one sample sequenced in a study of OX40 agonist ivuxolimab in advanced cancers. TCRdb's table, derived via immunoSEQ multiplex PCR, lists solely in-frame clones and lacks some. The table has about 20,000 clones, around four fifths seen once. The material sequenced was CD4+ or CD8+ T cells sorted from blood, taken in a trial of the OX40 agonist ivuxolimab. The source is an adult with an advanced solid tumor such as melanoma, head and neck, liver or kidney cancer.

The chain carries TRBV6-5 and TRBJ1-5; possible D gene TRBD1, 5 bases. The germline V and J ends were trimmed by 4 bases and 0 bases, with 13 bases remaining between them. Germline V gene data show CDR1 as MNHEY and CDR2 as SVGAGI. The CDR3 contains 16 residues. The CDR3: CASSSRVGDSNQPQHF. CDR3 sequence (DNA): TGTGCCAGCAGTTCCAGGGTGGGAGATAGCAATCAGCCCCAGCATTTT.

The rearrangement joins TRBV10-1 to TRBJ2-2; a possible D gene is TRBD2 (6 bases). CDR1 and CDR2 (germline): WNHNN, SYGVQD (reference sequence). The CDR3 consists of 16 residues. The V end lost 6 bases, the J end lost 2 bases, and 16 bases lay between the germline ends. The CDR3 spells CASSSGGTHNTGELFF. The DNA for the CDR3 is TGCGCCAGCAGCTCAGGCGGGACTCACAACACCGGGGAGCTGTTTTTT.

The sample holds one count of this clone. The chain has TRBV7-2 and TRBJ1-2; possible D gene TRBD1, 5 bases. In germline, CDR1 is SGHTA, CDR2 FQGNSA. Trimming took 5 bases from V and 4 from J, leaving 8 bases between them. This CDR3 contains 12 residues. This CDR3 reads CASSRDSYGYTF. The CDR3 nucleotides are TGTGCCAGCAGCCGAGACAGCTATGGCTACACCTTC. Combining the CDR3 with reference TRBV7-2 and TRBJ1-2 gives the whole variable domain GAGVSQSPSNKVTEKGKDVELRCDPISGHTALYWYRQSLGQGLEFLIYFQGNSAPDKSGLPSDRFSAERTGGSVSTLTIQRTQQEDSAVYLCASSRDSYGYTFGSGTRLTVV.

This chain uses TRBV7-8 with TRBJ2-7, with 8 bases that match TRBD2. Losses at the gene ends were 1 base for V and 4 bases for J; bases not matched to a gene: 9. This CDR3 region has 16 residues. Germline CDR1 reads SGHVS; CDR2 reads FQNEAQ. The CDR3 region has the DNA TGTGCCAGCAGCTTAGTTAGGAACCTAGCGGGTTACGAGCAGTACTTC. Protein product: CASSLVRNLAGYEQYF.

The rearrangement uses TRBV9 and TRBJ1-5; D remains ambiguous. The ends were cut back, 0 bases at V and 7 bases at J, with 14 bases in the middle. CDR1 and CDR2 (germline): SGDLS, YYNGEE. CDR3 length equals 15 residues. Written as DNA, the CDR3 is TGTGCCAGCAGCGTAGCGCCCAGCCCTGGACAGCCCCAGCATTTT. Translated: CASSVAPSPGQPQHF.

The chain uses TRBV25-1 and TRBJ1-1; D is perhaps TRBD1 (6 bases). The CDR3 totals 15 residues. V lost 1 base to trimming and J lost 3 bases, with 12 bases between them. CDR1 MGHDK and CDR2 SYGVNS come from the germline V gene. The CDR3 loop is CASSESRGGHTEAFF. The CDR3, as DNA: TGTGCCAGCAGTGAATCGAGAGGGGGGCACACTGAAGCTTTCTTT.

A single count supports this clone. The chain joins TRBV7-3 to TRBJ2-3; D is ambiguous. The CDR3 runs 16 residues. Trimming left V 2 bases short and J 2 bases short, with 14 bases between. CDR1 and CDR2 (germline): SGHTA, FQGTGA. CDR3 sequence (DNA): TGTGCCAGCAGCTTAGGCTCCTACCCCCCCACAGATACGCAGTATTTT. This codes for CASSLGSYPPTDTQYF.

The chain carries TRBV18 and TRBJ2-7, with TRBD1 matching over 10 bases. CDR3 size: 13 residues. Germline CDR1 reads KGHSH; CDR2 reads LQKENI. The ends lost 3 bases at V and 6 bases at J; junction bases unmatched: 2. CDR3 sequence (DNA): TGTGCCAGCTCACCGGGGACAGGGGTCGAGCAGTACTTC. Encoded protein: CASSPGTGVEQYF.

The chain recombines TRBV27 with TRBJ1-5; the D gene is possibly TRBD1 (5 bases). This CDR3 has 16 amino acids. CDR1 is MNHEY and CDR2 is SMNVEV in the germline V gene (reference sequence). Trimming removed 1 base at V and 6 bases at J, with 16 bases between. The CDR3 coding sequence is TGTGCCAGCAGTTTATTATCAGGGATAGGCGTTCAGCCCCAGCATTTT. It specifies CASSLLSGIGVQPQHF.

This clone was counted a few times. The chain is built from TRBV7-8 and TRBJ2-6, with TRBD1 as a possible D gene (5 bases). CDR1 and CDR2 (germline): SGHVS, FQNEAQ. V lost 5 bases and J 2 bases, leaving 13 bases between the germline ends. The CDR3 spans 16 residues. CDR3 sequence: CASSGRGKAGANVLTF. The CDR3 coding sequence is TGTGCCAGCAGCGGTAGGGGAAAGGCTGGGGCCAACGTCCTGACTTTC. The whole variable domain, filled in from reference TRBV7-8 and TRBJ2-6, reads GAGVSQSPRYKVAKRGQDVALRCDPISGHVSLFWYQQALGQGPEFLTYFQNEAQLDKSGLPSDRFFAERPEGSVSTLKIQRTQQEDSAVYLCASSGRGKAGANVLTFGAGSRLTVL.

The chain recombines TRBV7-9 with TRBJ2-6; 8 bases match TRBD1. The germline CDR1 and CDR2 sequences are SEHNR and FQNEAQ (reference sequence). J was trimmed by 0 bases and V by 5 bases; bases with no gene match: 6. This CDR3 comprises 17 residues. CDR3 loop: CASSPQDRVSGANVLTF. CDR3 bases: TGTGCCAGCAGCCCACAGGACAGGGTCTCTGGGGCCAACGTCCTGACTTTC.

This clone was detected only a few times. The V gene is TRBV27, the J gene TRBJ2-7; D is perhaps TRBD1 (6 bases). The ends were cut back, 4 bases at V and 1 base at J, with 14 bases in the middle. Germline-derived CDR1 and CDR2 are MNHEY and SMNVEV (reference sequence). This CDR3 has 15 amino acids. CDR3 residues: CASSSPDRLSYEQYF. The CDR3 DNA is TGTGCCAGCAGTTCGCCGGACAGACTGTCCTACGAGCAGTACTTC.

The chain carries TRBV28 and TRBJ2-7, with TRBD2 matching 8 bases. The CDR3 runs 14 residues. Germline assignment: CDR1 MDHEN and CDR2 SYDVKM. V gave up 2 bases and J gave up 6 bases; unmatched junction bases: 6. CDR3 residues: CASSLRREVREQYF. CDR3 bases: TGTGCCAGCAGTTTAAGGCGGGAGGTTCGCGAGCAGTACTTC.

The table lists this clone with a few counts. This chain links TRBV5-1 with TRBJ1-6, with D perhaps matching TRBD1 (5 bases). CDR3 length: 15 amino acids. V lost 0 bases and J lost 5, with 9 bases in between. Per germline, CDR1 SGHRS and CDR2 YFSETQ. The CDR3 DNA reads as TGCGCCAGCAGCTTGGGACAGAACAATAATTCACCCCTCCACTTT. It translates to CASSLGQNNNSPLHF.

V usage is TRBV28 and J usage is TRBJ2-7, with D maybe TRBD1 (6 bases). V lost 7 bases to trimming and J lost 5 bases, with 21 bases between them. The germline V gene has CDR1 MDHEN and CDR2 SYDVKM. This CDR3 comprises 15 residues. The CDR3 DNA follows: TGTGCCAGCACCCCCCCCCTTCGACAGGCCAACGAGCAGTACTTC. Protein: CASTPPLRQANEQYF.

This clone appeared a few times. The gene calls are TRBV7-9 and TRBJ2-7; possibly TRBD2 for D (6 bases). The CDR3 spans 14 residues. Germline V gene data show CDR1 as SEHNR and CDR2 as FQNEAQ (reference sequence). V was cut by 2 bases and J by 3 bases, with 11 bases left in between. CDR3 in amino acids: CASSLTGRYYEQYF. CDR3 coding DNA: TGTGCCAGCAGCTTAACCGGGAGATACTACGAGCAGTACTTC.

This rearrangement joins TRBV29-1 to TRBJ2-1; TRBD2 aligns across 9 bases. CDR1 and CDR2 from the germline V gene are SQVTM and ANQGSEA. With V trimmed by 2 bases and J by 13 bases, 6 bases remained unmatched. The CDR3 contains 12 residues. The CDR3 loop is CSVELLAGSQFF. As DNA, the CDR3 is TGCAGCGTTGAACTTCTAGCGGGATCACAGTTCTTC.

The V gene is TRBV21-1, the J gene TRBJ1-4. TRBV21-1 is classified as a pseudogene. This CDR3 is built from 22 residues. The CDR3 spells CASSKASPVTWTEGFTNEKLFF. The DNA of the CDR3 is TGTGCCAGCAGCAAAGCCTCCCCGGTAACCTGGACCGAGGGTTTTACTAATGAAAAACTGTTTTTT.

Points on this clone: The junction shows a germline mismatch at one end, possibly a read error. The sample carries other DNA sequences with the same CDR3. The genes are TRBV7-8 and TRBJ2-2; the match to TRBD2 covers 11 bases. The CDR3 loop spans 19 amino acids. CDR1 is SGHVS and CDR2 is FQNEAQ in the germline V gene. In DNA form, the CDR3 reads TGCGCCAGCAGCTTAGCGAGGAGACTAGCGGGATCGAGGACCGGGGAGCTGTTTTTT. It encodes CASSLARRLAGSRTGELFF.